Shown below are 24 T cell receptor beta chains from a single sample sequenced in a study of blood T cell repertoires in COVID-19. Clones were read by immunoSEQ multiplex PCR, and TCRdb kept only the in-frame ones, dropping some. The table has roughly 200,000 clones, around nine tenths seen once. Sequencing was performed on peripheral blood. The receptors come from a man aged 35 to 55 with active or convalescent COVID-19.

This chain connects TRBV28 to TRBJ2-6, with D tentatively TRBD1 (5 bases). Trimming took off 4 bases at V and 2 bases at J, with 21 bases between the two ends. CDR3 length: 19 residues. The germline gives CDR1 MDHEN, CDR2 SYDVKM. This CDR3 is CASSSGTTATRAGANVLTF. CDR3 DNA: TGTGCCAGCAGTTCAGGCACGACAGCTACACGAGCTGGGGCCAACGTCCTGACTTTC.

This chain connects TRBV25-1 to TRBJ1-3; TRBD1 is a possible D gene (5 bases). CDR1 is MGHDK and CDR2 is SYGVNS in the germline V gene. CDR3 length equals 15 residues. Trimming removed 3 bases from V and 1 base from J, with 10 bases in between. The DNA of the CDR3 is TGTGCCAGCAGTGAGTCGGGACTTTCTGGAAACACCATATATTTT. It translates to CASSESGLSGNTIYF.

V gene TRBV28 combines with J gene TRBJ2-5, with 7 bases that match TRBD2. CDR3 size: 13 residues. Germline-derived CDR1 and CDR2 are MDHEN and SYDVKM. With 6 bases clipped from V and 5 bases from J, the junction kept 6 bases outside the gene matches. The CDR3 spells CASSRAGMETQYF. The CDR3 DNA reads TGTGCCAGCAGCAGAGCGGGAATGGAGACCCAGTACTTC.

The rearrangement joins TRBV5-1 to TRBJ2-7; no definite D call. CDR3 size: 14 residues. V lost 0 bases, J lost 2 bases, and 9 bases lay in between. Germline-derived CDR1 and CDR2 are SGHRS and YFSETQ. CDR3 sequence: CASSLEPGAYEQYF. CDR3 nucleotides: TGCGCCAGCAGCTTGGAGCCGGGTGCCTACGAGCAGTACTTC. The full variable domain, completed using reference TRBV5-1 and TRBJ2-7, is KAGVTQTPRYLIKTRGQQVTLSCSPISGHRSVSWYQQTPGQGLQFLFEYFSETQRNKGNFPGRFSGRQFSNSRSEMNVSTLELGDSALYLCASSLEPGAYEQYFGPGTRLTVT.

The chain combines TRBV18 with TRBJ2-1, with D tentatively TRBD1 (6 bases). With 0 bases removed from V and 7 bases from J, the gap between germline ends came to 13 bases. Per the germline V gene, CDR1 is KGHSH and CDR2 is LQKENI. The CDR3 length is 15 residues. The CDR3 region is CASSPPQGPANEQFF. The CDR3 nucleotides read TGTGCCAGCTCACCACCGCAGGGGCCAGCGAATGAGCAGTTCTTC.

The rearrangement uses TRBV30 and TRBJ1-6; TRBD1 is a possible D gene (6 bases). Trimming pared 3 bases from V and 5 bases from J, leaving 8 bases between. The CDR3 loop spans 13 amino acids. The germline V gene has CDR1 GTSNPN and CDR2 SVGIG (reference sequence). CDR3 sequence (DNA): TGTGCCTGGAGGGGGGCAGATAATTCACCCCTCCACTTT. Encoded protein: CAWRGADNSPLHF. The full variable domain, completed using reference TRBV30 and TRBJ1-6, is SQTIHQWPATLVQPVGSPLSLECTVEGTSNPNLYWYRQAAGRGLQLLFYSVGIGQISSEVPQNLSASRPQDRQFILSSKKLLLSDSGFYLCAWRGADNSPLHFGNGTRLTVT.

The chain carries TRBV3-1 (or the pseudogene TRBV3-2) and TRBJ1-5; D gene unclear. The germline V and J ends were trimmed by 5 bases and 3 bases, with 14 bases remaining between them. CDR1 and CDR2 from the germline V gene are LGHDT and YNNKEL (reference sequence). The CDR3 loop spans 15 amino acids. The CDR3 DNA follows: TGTGCCAGCAGCTCGCGGACTCACGACAATCAGCCCCAGCATTTT. This encodes CASSSRTHDNQPQHF.

V usage is TRBV10-3 and J usage is TRBJ2-7; TRBD1 agrees at 7 bases. The V gene end was trimmed by 4 bases and the J gene end by 7 bases; junction bases not matched to a gene: 7. This CDR3 region has 13 residues. In germline, CDR1 is ENHRY, CDR2 SYGVKD. CDR3 residues: CAISGGDSSEQYF. CDR3 nucleotide sequence: TGTGCCATCAGTGGAGGGGACAGTTCGGAGCAGTACTTC.

This chain joins TRBV6-1 and TRBJ2-5; the D gene is possibly TRBD2 (5 bases). The ends were cut back, 2 bases at V and 4 bases at J, with 20 bases in the middle. The CDR3 length is 17 residues. Germline values: CDR1 MNHNS, CDR2 SASEGT. CDR3 loop: CASSEKYGSAVGETQYF. For the CDR3, the DNA is TGTGCCAGCAGTGAAAAATATGGGAGCGCGGTGGGAGAGACCCAGTACTTC.

This sequence joins TRBV30 and TRBJ2-1; 10 bases agree with TRBD2. The CDR3 length is 13 residues. Germline values: CDR1 GTSNPN, CDR2 SVGIG (reference sequence). The V and J ends lost 0 bases and 9 bases, in that order; junction bases with no gene match: 2. Here the CDR3 reads CAWSVLAGSEQFF. In DNA, the CDR3 is TGTGCCTGGAGTGTACTAGCGGGAAGTGAGCAGTTCTTC.

This CDR3 reads CASSLSAARGPGEQYF. CDR3 DNA: TGTGCCAGCAGCTTATCCGCGGCCAGGGGGCCAGGAGAGCAGTACTTC. This chain joins TRBV11-3 and TRBJ2-7; 8 bases align to TRBD1. CDR3 size: 16 residues. V trimming: 2 bases; J trimming: 7 bases; junction bases outside the gene matches: 13. From germline, CDR1 is SGHNT and CDR2 YENEEA. The complete variable domain, with remaining parts taken from reference TRBV11-3 and TRBJ2-7, reads EAGVVQSPRYKIIEKKQPVAFWCNPISGHNTLYWYLQNLGQGPELLIRYENEEAVDDSQLPKDRFSAERLKGVDSTLKIQPAELGDSAVYLCASSLSAARGPGEQYFGPGTRLTVT.

The V and J genes are TRBV11-3 and TRBJ2-3; D not certain. Germline-derived CDR1 and CDR2 are SGHNT and YENEEA. The CDR3 spans 14 residues. The germline V and J ends were trimmed by 1 base and 2 bases, with 7 bases remaining between them. The CDR3 loop is CASSLVGFTDTQYF. CDR3 coding DNA: TGTGCCAGCAGCTTAGTGGGCTTCACAGATACGCAGTATTTT. Together with reference TRBV11-3 and TRBJ2-3, the CDR3 gives the full variable domain: EAGVVQSPRYKIIEKKQPVAFWCNPISGHNTLYWYLQNLGQGPELLIRYENEEAVDDSQLPKDRFSAERLKGVDSTLKIQPAELGDSAVYLCASSLVGFTDTQYFGPGTRLTVL.

The rearrangement joins TRBV27 to TRBJ2-7; D unclear. Per germline, CDR1 MNHEY and CDR2 SMNVEV (reference sequence). This CDR3 is 14 amino acids long. The V end was cut by 5 bases, the J end by 2 bases, with 13 bases between. CDR3 residues: CASSPRSGTYEQYF. The CDR3 region has the DNA TGTGCCAGCAGTCCCCGGTCAGGAACCTACGAGCAGTACTTC.

The rearrangement joins TRBV28 to TRBJ1-2; D gene uncertain. The CDR3 is 13 amino acids. Germline loops: CDR1 MDHEN, CDR2 SYDVKM. The V end was cut by 1 base, the J end by 1 base, with 4 bases between. CDR3 DNA: TGTGCCAGCAGTTTATACGGTAACTATGGCTACACCTTC. Encoded protein: CASSLYGNYGYTF.

This chain connects TRBV10-3 to TRBJ2-3; 7 bases map to TRBD1. Germline CDR1 is ENHRY and CDR2 is SYGVKD. The CDR3 has 12 residues. With V trimmed by 6 bases and J by 9 bases, 6 bases remained unmatched. CDR3 in amino acids: CAISETGDTQYF. The CDR3 region has the DNA TGTGCCATCAGCGAAACAGGGGACACGCAGTATTTT.

The chain carries TRBV7-2 and TRBJ2-1; 9 positions agree with TRBD2. The V and J ends lost 3 bases and 3 bases, in that order; junction bases with no gene match: 3. The CDR3 extends over 15 amino acids. Germline lookup yields CDR1 SGHTA and CDR2 FQGNSA. The CDR3 loop is CASSFLSGGYNEQFF. CDR3 in DNA: TGTGCCAGCAGCTTTCTTAGCGGGGGCTACAATGAGCAGTTCTTC.

In this sample, this clone turned up once. This rearrangement joins TRBV19 to TRBJ2-5; 9 nucleotides align to TRBD2. Germline trimming cut 3 bases from V and 0 bases from J; bases unmatched to any gene: 2. The germline V gene encodes CDR1 LNHDA and CDR2 SQIVND (reference sequence). The CDR3 is made up of 15 amino acids. CDR3 protein: CASSMTSGYQETQYF. CDR3 DNA sequence: TGTGCCAGTAGTATGACTAGCGGCTACCAAGAGACCCAGTACTTC.

The rearrangement joins TRBV3-1 (or the pseudogene TRBV3-2) to TRBJ1-2; no clear D gene. Germline assignment: CDR1 LGHDT and CDR2 YNNKEL (reference sequence). The CDR3 spans 14 residues. The ends were cut back, 0 bases at V and 6 bases at J, with 11 bases in the middle. CDR3 protein: CASSQEWRVNGYTF. CDR3 in DNA: TGTGCCAGCAGCCAAGAGTGGAGGGTCAATGGCTACACCTTC.

This clone was observed a few times. The chain has TRBV7-9 and TRBJ1-1; no definite D call. With 4 bases removed from V and 4 bases from J, the gap between germline ends came to 13 bases. Germline assignment: CDR1 SEHNR and CDR2 FQNEAQ (reference sequence). The CDR3 spans 14 residues. CDR3 DNA: TGTGCCAGCAGCTCCGCAGGTGGGAGCACTGAAGCTTTCTTT. The encoded protein is CASSSAGGSTEAFF.

This clone has just a few counts. The chain couples TRBV9 to TRBJ1-1, with TRBD1 matching 10 bases. Germline V gene lookup returns CDR1 SGDLS and CDR2 YYNGEE. Trimming removed 5 bases from V and 3 bases from J; junction bases left unmatched: 10. The CDR3 consists of 16 residues. In nucleotides, the CDR3 is TGTGCCAGCAGGAGATGGACAGGGGGAACGGACACTGAAGCTTTCTTT. It specifies CASRRWTGGTDTEAFF.

The CDR3 coding sequence is TGTGCCAGCAGGACCCCAGGGGGCACTGAAGCTTTCTTT. Encoded protein: CASRTPGGTEAFF. The chain links TRBV6-5 to TRBJ1-1; 7 bases align to TRBD1. Germline-derived CDR1 and CDR2 are MNHEY and SVGAGI. V shed 6 bases, J shed 4 bases, and the junction held 5 bases outside the gene matches. The CDR3 length is 13 residues.

The CDR3 DNA reads TGTGCCAGTAGTACTTTACGGACAGGGGGCTTGGTTGGCTACACCTTC. Protein product: CASSTLRTGGLVGYTF. The chain has TRBV19 and TRBJ1-2, with TRBD1 identical over 11 bases. The CDR3 length is 16 residues. V was clipped by 4 bases and J by 7 bases; unmatched bases: 11. CDR1 is LNHDA and CDR2 is SQIVND in the germline V gene (reference sequence).

This chain uses TRBV6-7 with TRBJ1-3; 7 positions match TRBD1. TRBV6-7 is designated an ORF whose function remains uncertain. J gave up 1 base and V 5 bases, and 5 bases lay outside the gene matches. The CDR3 loop spans 15 amino acids. This CDR3 reads CASSHMTGSGNTIYF. The CDR3 nucleotides are TGTGCCAGCAGTCACATGACAGGGTCTGGAAACACCATATATTTT.

The V gene is TRBV30, the J gene TRBJ2-7; 9 bases are shared with TRBD2. CDR1 and CDR2 from the germline V gene are GTSNPN and SVGIG (reference sequence). This CDR3 comprises 13 residues. Here the CDR3 reads CGLDSGSSYEQYF. The DNA of the CDR3 is TGTGGCCTCGATAGCGGGAGCTCCTACGAGCAGTACTTC. The variable domain in full, with the rest retrieved from reference TRBV30 and TRBJ2-7, is SQTIHQWPATLVQPVGSPLSLECTVEGTSNPNLYWYRQAAGRGLQLLFYSVGIGQISSEVPQNLSASRPQDRQFILSSKKLLLSDSGFYLCGLDSGSSYEQYFGPGTRLTVT.